These 12 T cell receptor beta chains were sequenced from one sample in a study of graft-versus-host responses after intestinal transplantation. Investigators plated about 200,000 CFSE-labeled responder cells together with about 200,000 irradiated stimulator cells labeled with violet dye. This table comes from immunoSEQ multiplex PCR, and its TCRdb copy is limited to in-frame clones, with some not included. The table records roughly 1,500 clones, approximately 60% of them present only once. This specimen was alloreactive CD8+ T cells from a mixed lymphocyte reaction culture, taken before transplantation. Indicated subset: CFSE-low proliferating T cells sorted from roughly six-day pre-transplant mixed lymphocyte reaction (GvH or HvG direction). The receptor source for this set is a human patient who was an organ donor for intestinal transplantation.

This chain links TRBV9 with TRBJ2-3, with D perhaps matching TRBD1 or TRBD2 (7 bases each). V was shortened by 0 bases and J by 0 bases, with 14 bases between the two germline ends. Germline CDR1 reads SGDLS; CDR2 reads YYNGEE. The CDR3 contains 17 residues. CDR3 residues: CASSVEGGTASTDTQYF. CDR3 sequence (DNA): TGTGCCAGCAGCGTAGAGGGGGGGACAGCCAGCACAGATACGCAGTATTTT.

The rearrangement joins TRBV4-3 to TRBJ2-1, with D perhaps given as TRBD1 or TRBD2 (5 bases each). With 2 bases removed from V and 6 bases from J, the gap between germline ends came to 17 bases. The CDR3 sequence is 16 residues long. CDR1 and CDR2 from the germline V gene are LGHNA and YSLEER. CDR3 loop: CASSQYRGVEVNEQFF. The CDR3 DNA sequence: TGCGCCAGCAGCCAATATAGAGGGGTCGAAGTCAATGAGCAGTTCTTC.

This clone is large within its sample. V and J are TRBV18 and TRBJ2-7, with D perhaps matching TRBD1 or TRBD2 (5 bases each). The CDR3 totals 15 residues. Trimming removed 6 bases at V and 0 bases at J, with 15 bases between. The germline V gene encodes CDR1 KGHSH and CDR2 LQKENI. The CDR3 DNA reads TGTGCCAGCTCGACACCCCGGGACCGCTCCTACGAGCAGTACTTC. Translating gives CASSTPRDRSYEQYF.

The CDR3 sequence is CASSQGLLDYNEQFF. The CDR3 DNA is TGTGCCAGCAGCCAAGGACTATTAGATTACAATGAGCAGTTCTTC. The J gene is TRBJ2-1, the V gene TRBV7-9; a possible D gene is TRBD2 (6 bases). Germline V gene sequence: CDR1 SEHNR, CDR2 FQNEAQ (reference sequence). The V end lost 5 bases, the J end lost 4 bases, and 15 bases lay between the germline ends. The CDR3 runs to 15 residues. Full variable domain (rest looked up from reference TRBV7-9 and TRBJ2-1): DTGVSQNPRHKITKRGQNVTFRCDPISEHNRLYWYRQTLGQGPEFLTYFQNEAQLEKSRLLSDRFSAERPKGSFSTLEIQRTEQGDSAMYLCASSQGLLDYNEQFFGPGTRLTVL.

This clone was observed a single time. The gene calls are TRBV7-2 and TRBJ1-1; 7 bases map to TRBD1. Trimming cost V 5 bases and J 3 bases; bases outside gene matches: 12. Germline lookup yields CDR1 SGHTA and CDR2 FQGNSA. The CDR3 runs 16 residues. The CDR3 is CASSPFDRATDTEAFF. The CDR3 DNA reads TGTGCCAGCAGCCCTTTCGACAGGGCCACTGACACTGAAGCTTTCTTT.

This clone has only one observation. This chain connects TRBV7-6 to TRBJ2-5, with no clear D. The CDR3 length is 16 residues. The germline gives CDR1 SGHVS, CDR2 FNYEAQ. The ends were cut back, 5 bases at V and 4 bases at J, with 20 bases in the middle. CDR3 residues: CASSPKTSVRGETQYF. CDR3 DNA sequence: TGTGCCAGCAGCCCGAAAACTTCCGTCAGAGGAGAGACCCAGTACTTC.

This clone turned up a few times. The chain combines TRBV5-6 with TRBJ2-1; maybe TRBD1 (6 bases). CDR1 and CDR2 from the germline V gene are SGHDT and YYEEEE. This CDR3 region has 10 residues. The V end lost 7 bases, the J end lost 9 bases, and 8 bases lay between the germline ends. Here the CDR3 reads CASEGGEQFF. The CDR3 bases are TGTGCCAGCGAAGGGGGTGAGCAGTTCTTC.

This sequence joins TRBV9 and TRBJ2-3; D not resolved. Germline loops: CDR1 SGDLS, CDR2 YYNGEE. The CDR3 extends over 15 amino acids. The germline V and J ends were trimmed by 2 bases and 1 base, with 11 bases remaining between them. CDR3 protein: CASSVWGGGTDTQYF. The CDR3 DNA follows: TGTGCCAGCAGCGTTTGGGGTGGGGGCACAGATACGCAGTATTTT.

The J gene is TRBJ1-4, the V gene TRBV19; no definite D call. The CDR3 extends over 14 amino acids. V lost 4 bases and J 3 bases, leaving 9 bases between the germline ends. CDR1 is LNHDA, CDR2 SQIVND, per germline (reference sequence). CDR3 in DNA: TGTGCCAGTAGTACGACGGTGGCTAATGAAAAACTGTTTTTT. This codes for CASSTTVANEKLFF.

This clone was counted a few times. CDR3 in DNA: TGTGCCAGCAGGCAGGGGTTCGGCTATGGCTACACCTTC. Translation gives CASRQGFGYGYTF. The chain employs TRBV28 and TRBJ1-2; TRBD1 might be the D (6 bases). CDR3 length: 13 residues. In germline, CDR1 is MDHEN, CDR2 SYDVKM. The V end lost 6 bases, the J end lost 4 bases, and 12 bases lay between the germline ends.

The V gene is TRBV7-3, the J gene TRBJ2-7, with D tentatively TRBD1 (7 bases). V was shortened by 1 base and J by 5 bases, with 12 bases between the two germline ends. The CDR3 consists of 14 residues. Germline CDR1 reads SGHTA; CDR2 reads FQGTGA. CDR3 protein: CASSLSGDSDEQYF. The CDR3 DNA reads TGTGCCAGCAGCTTAAGCGGGGACAGCGACGAGCAGTACTTC.

CDR3 nucleotides: TGTGCCAGCAGCACCGGGACAGGGGAGTGGGAGCAGTACTTC. Residues: CASSTGTGEWEQYF. The rearrangement joins TRBV9 to TRBJ2-7, with 10 bases fitting TRBD1. Per the germline V gene, CDR1 is SGDLS and CDR2 is YYNGEE. CDR3 length: 14 residues. The V and J ends lost 4 bases and 7 bases, in that order; junction bases with no gene match: 8.